Each of the 21 T cell receptor beta chains below was sequenced from the same sample in a study of response to subunit inactivated influenza vaccine (dated by TCRdb to 2017 to 2018). Library preparation employed RT-PCR. Sequencing relied on an Illumina HiSeq 2500. TCRdb reanalyzed the raw reads on its own, using fastp at Q25 for trimming and MiXCR for clone calling, and kept in-frame beta chains. Duplicate CDR3 protein sequences are folded into a single record with the most common DNA and genes. The sample table shows approximately 490,000 distinct CDR3 sequences, and approximately 7.7% are seen once. The ten largest clones capture about 12% of the sample. This material consisted of PBMCs from blood, taken roughly 24 months after vaccination. The receptors were sampled from a man aged 45-69 years who received an inactivated influenza vaccine. Donor details come from another sample of the same person, matched by shared clones.

This clonotype was counted ten times or more. This chain connects TRBV27 to TRBJ1-1; possible D gene TRBD1, 6 bases. CDR3 length: 13 residues. Trimming left V 7 bases short and J 4 bases short, with 13 bases between. The germline gives CDR1 MNHEY, CDR2 SMNVEV (reference sequence). The CDR3 DNA reads TGTGCCAGCAAAGCGACAGGTACCACTGAAGCTTTCTTT. Its protein product is CASKATGTTEAFF.

This clonotype has a handful of counts. The chain couples TRBV15 to TRBJ2-5; maybe TRBD1 (5 bases). CDR3 length: 14 residues. The V end was cut by 0 bases, the J end by 4 bases, with 9 bases between. Germline V gene lookup returns CDR1 LNHNV and CDR2 YYDKDF (reference sequence). The CDR3 DNA reads TGTGCCACCAGCAGAGATATTAGGGGAGAGACCCAGTACTTC. Its protein is CATSRDIRGETQYF.

Many counts were recorded for this clonotype. The chain uses TRBV6-2 or TRBV6-3 and TRBJ1-1, with TRBD1 as a possible D gene (6 bases). CDR3 size: 13 residues. The V and J ends lost 5 bases and 1 base respectively, with 8 bases between them. CDR1 is MNHEY, CDR2 SVGEGT, per germline. The CDR3 region has the DNA TGTGCCAGCAGTGGACAGCCGAACACTGAAGCTTTCTTT. This translates into CASSGQPNTEAFF.

This clonotype showed up many times. The chain joins TRBV5-1 to TRBJ1-2, with D possibly matching TRBD1 (6 bases). Germline V lookup: CDR1 SGHRS, CDR2 YFSETQ. Trimming took off 4 bases at V and 0 bases at J, with 10 bases between the two ends. The CDR3 is 14 residues long. As DNA, the CDR3 is TGCGCCAGCAGCGGACAGACAGCTAACTATGGCTACACCTTC. Amino acids: CASSGQTANYGYTF.

The chain is built from TRBV20-1 and TRBJ1-4; D is uncertain. Germline V gene data show CDR1 as DFQATT and CDR2 as SNEGSKA (reference sequence). V lost 6 bases and J lost 8, with 10 bases in between. The CDR3 sequence is 11 residues long. DNA for the CDR3: TGCAGTGCCTCGGAGGAAGAAAAACTGTTTTTT. This translates into CSASEEEKLFF.

The table lists this clonotype with a few counts. The chain employs TRBV19 and TRBJ2-7, with D possibly matching TRBD2 (5 bases). The germline V gene has CDR1 LNHDA and CDR2 SQIVND (reference sequence). CDR3 length equals 12 residues. V shed 6 bases and J shed 6 bases, with 12 bases lying between them. The CDR3 DNA sequence: TGTGCCAGTAGAATCTCAGGAGGCGAGCAGTACTTC. Its protein is CASRISGGEQYF. Full variable domain (rest looked up from reference TRBV19 and TRBJ2-7): DGGITQSPKYLFRKEGQNVTLSCEQNLNHDAMYWYRQDPGQGLRLIYYSQIVNDFQKGDIAEGYSVSREKKESFPLTVTSAQKNPTAFYLCASRISGGEQYFGPGTRLTVT.

This clonotype was seen many times. The V call is TRBV7-2, the J call TRBJ2-1; 7 bases fit TRBD1. This CDR3 is 14 amino acids long. Germline-derived CDR1 and CDR2 are SGHTA and FQGNSA. The V segment lost 3 bases and the J segment 5 bases; nucleotides outside the gene matches: 4. The chain's CDR3 is CASSFRTGNNEQFF. The CDR3 nucleotides read TGTGCCAGCAGCTTCAGGACAGGAAACAATGAGCAGTTCTTC.

This clonotype has a handful of counts. CDR3 bases: TGTGCCAGCAGCCCAGGACATATGAACACCGGGGAGCTGTTTTTT. Its protein is CASSPGHMNTGELFF. The V and J genes are TRBV7-3 and TRBJ2-2; maybe TRBD1 (5 bases). The CDR3 contains 15 residues. Germline V gives CDR1 SGHTA, CDR2 FQGTGA. V was shortened by 5 bases and J by 1 base, with 11 bases between the two germline ends.

The chain links TRBV20-1 to TRBJ1-2; D is uncertain. V lost 4 bases, J lost 7 bases, and 13 bases lay in between. The CDR3 spans 12 residues. Germline CDR1 DFQATT, CDR2 SNEGSKA (reference sequence). CDR3 protein: CSATIGRGGYTF. The CDR3 nucleotides read TGCAGTGCTACCATTGGACGGGGTGGCTACACCTTC.

This clonotype has a handful of counts. The chain links TRBV7-9 to TRBJ2-3; D call uncertain. Trimming shortened V by 1 base and J by 4 bases, and 9 bases separated the two germline ends. This CDR3 is built from 14 residues. Germline CDR1 reads SEHNR; CDR2 reads FQNEAQ (reference sequence). CDR3: CASSLDWAADTQYF. The CDR3 nucleotides read TGTGCCAGCAGCTTAGATTGGGCCGCAGATACGCAGTATTTT.

The chain recombines TRBV14 with TRBJ2-3; D perhaps matches TRBD1 (6 bases). CDR1 and CDR2 (germline): SGHDN, FVKESK. CDR3 size: 16 residues. V was pared by 4 bases and J by 5 bases, with 19 bases between. The DNA of the CDR3 is TGTGCCAGCAGCCGACGACTCCTGGGGGCGGGAGATACGCAGTATTTT. Translating gives CASSRRLLGAGDTQYF. Complete variable domain (other parts from reference TRBV14 and TRBJ2-3): EAGVTQFPSHSVIEKGQTVTLRCDPISGHDNLYWYRRVMGKEIKFLLHFVKESKQDESGMPNNRFLAERTGGTYSTLKVQPAELEDSGVYFCASSRRLLGAGDTQYFGPGTRLTVL.

The chain links TRBV5-5 to TRBJ2-3; D perhaps matches TRBD2 (5 bases). Trimming cost V 0 bases and J 4 bases, with 12 bases left between them. CDR3 length equals 15 residues. The germline gives CDR1 SGHKS, CDR2 YYEKEE (reference sequence). The CDR3 DNA sequence: TGTGCCAGCAGCTTGGCACCCGGGGTGGCAGATACGCAGTATTTT. Its translation: CASSLAPGVADTQYF.

The chain is built from TRBV5-1 and TRBJ2-7, with D perhaps TRBD1 or TRBD2 (5 bases each). V lost 4 bases, J lost 2 bases, and 16 bases lay in between. Germline V gives CDR1 SGHRS, CDR2 YFSETQ. The CDR3 consists of 15 residues. The CDR3 region has the DNA TGCGCCAGCAGCGAAGACGGGACCCCAGCCTACGAGCAGTACTTC. The encoded protein is CASSEDGTPAYEQYF.

The V call is TRBV28, the J call TRBJ1-5, with 9 bases that match TRBD1. The germline V gene encodes CDR1 MDHEN and CDR2 SYDVKM. V shed 5 bases and J 2 bases; nucleotides not matched to a gene: 7. This CDR3 contains 16 residues. CDR3 amino acids: CASSTTGGHGNQPQHF. CDR3 DNA: TGTGCCAGCAGTACCACAGGGGGCCACGGCAATCAGCCCCAGCATTTT.

Many counts were recorded for this clonotype. V gene TRBV12-3 or TRBV12-4 combines with J gene TRBJ2-5; TRBD1 is a possible D gene (5 bases). V was trimmed by 5 bases and J by 0 bases, leaving 10 bases between them. The CDR3 length is 14 residues. This CDR3 is CASSIFRDQETQYF. For the CDR3, the DNA is TGTGCCAGCAGTATTTTCAGGGACCAAGAGACCCAGTACTTC.

This clonotype was counted ten times or more. This chain links TRBV19 with TRBJ2-3; the D gene is possibly TRBD2 (7 bases). Germline CDR1 and CDR2: LNHDA and SQIVND (reference sequence). The V and J ends lost 3 bases and 1 base respectively, with 14 bases between them. The CDR3 runs 16 residues. Here the CDR3 DNA reads TGTGCCAGTAGTATTAATCGGGGGGCGGGCACAGATACGCAGTATTTT. Translated, it gives CASSINRGAGTDTQYF.

This chain connects TRBV3-1 to TRBJ2-7, with 8 bases that match TRBD2. The ends lost 0 bases at V and 2 bases at J; junction bases unmatched: 3. CDR1 LGHDT and CDR2 YNNKEL come from the germline V gene (reference sequence). The CDR3 is 15 residues long. The CDR3 loop is CASSQDRGGTYEQYF. The CDR3 DNA reads TGTGCCAGCAGCCAAGATCGCGGGGGGACCTACGAGCAGTACTTC.

This chain uses TRBV5-1 with TRBJ2-3, with a weak D call TRBD2 (6 bases). This CDR3 is 16 amino acids long. Germline CDR1 is SGHRS and CDR2 is YFSETQ. The V and J ends lost 4 bases and 0 bases respectively, with 15 bases between them. The DNA for the CDR3 is TGCGCCAGCAGCCTGGAGACGGGACTTAGCACAGATACGCAGTATTTT. It is translated as CASSLETGLSTDTQYF.

This clonotype was counted ten times or more. The chain employs TRBV5-1 and TRBJ1-1; D possibly corresponds to TRBD1 (5 bases). The germline CDR1 and CDR2 sequences are SGHRS and YFSETQ. CDR3 length: 14 amino acids. V lost 2 bases to trimming and J lost 1 base, with 9 bases between them. The CDR3 DNA follows: TGCGCCAGCAGCTTACAGGCCTCGAACACTGAAGCTTTCTTT. Encoded protein: CASSLQASNTEAFF.

The CDR3 is CASSFIGGGYGYTF. In nucleotides, the CDR3 is TGTGCCAGCAGTTTCATAGGGGGTGGCTATGGCTACACCTTC. V and J are TRBV12-3 or TRBV12-4 and TRBJ1-2, with a tentative D call TRBD1 (6 bases). V lost 3 bases to trimming and J lost 4 bases, with 12 bases between them. The CDR3 consists of 14 residues.

The chain joins TRBV29-1 to TRBJ2-7; the match to TRBD1 covers 7 bases. The trim removed 5 bases at V and 2 bases at J, leaving 9 bases unmatched. CDR3 length equals 14 residues. From germline, CDR1 is SQVTM and CDR2 ANQGSEA. The CDR3 region has the DNA TGCAGCGTTCTACCGGGACAGACAACCTACGAGCAGTACTTC. Amino acids: CSVLPGQTTYEQYF.